The T cell receptor beta chain under discussion was sequenced for a study of glioma-infiltrating T cells. Study overall: Sequencing aimed for about 4.5- to 11-fold coverage of roughly one million peripheral T cells.

Per germline, CDR1 ENHRY and CDR2 SYGVKD. The CDR3 has 18 amino acids. V shed 2 bases and J 2 bases; nucleotides not matched to a gene: 14. The iRepertoire nested amplicon-rescue multiplex PCR amplified TCR alpha and beta CDR3s from RNA. For one-step reverse transcription and amplification, about 90-450 ng of tissue mRNA or PBMC total RNA was used. TCRdb itself ran the multiplex PCR reads through MiXCR, one entry per CDR3 protein. The table includes about 410,000 distinct CDR3 sequences, approximately 42% detected once. The material sequenced was glioma tissue, nonneoplastic brain tissue, or PBMCs (not recorded which). The clonotype was recovered from a human donor with low-grade glioma or glioblastoma, undergoing nonglioma brain surgery, or in good health (not recorded which). The gene calls are TRBV10-3 and TRBJ1-1, with 7 bases fitting TRBD1. CDR3 nucleotides: TGTGCCATCAGTGAGCAACCGGGACAGCCCATTTTTAACACTGAAGCTTTCTTT. It specifies CAISEQPGQPIFNTEAFF.